The 13 T cell receptor beta chains reported below all come from one sample, sequenced in a study of cytomegalovirus exposure and HLA in healthy donors. Primers included in the PCR were 60 Vbeta and 13 Jbeta primers. Generated by immunoSEQ multiplex PCR, the TCRdb table keeps only in-frame clones and is missing some. This sample's clone table lists approximately 150,000 clones. The sequenced material came from PBMCs. These receptors originate from a woman aged 40 to 50 in good health and CMV-seronegative.

This sequence joins TRBV19 and TRBJ1-1; D gene ambiguous. Germline V gene lookup returns CDR1 LNHDA and CDR2 SQIVND (reference sequence). The CDR3 spans 15 residues. V shed 7 bases and J shed 5 bases, with 20 bases lying between them. CDR3 loop: CASNSVLLANTEAFF. In DNA, the CDR3 is TGTGCCAGTAATAGCGTGTTACTCGCGAATACTGAAGCTTTCTTT.

This chain uses TRBV5-4 with TRBJ1-6; 8 positions match TRBD1. Germline-derived CDR1 and CDR2 are SGHNT and YYREEE (reference sequence). Trimming took 8 bases from V and 9 from J; bases not matched to a gene: 13. The CDR3 spans 15 residues. As DNA, the CDR3 is TGTGCCAGTAATATCGGACAGGGCCGGGGTTCACCCCTCCACTTT. Its protein product is CASNIGQGRGSPLHF.

The genes are TRBV7-9 and TRBJ1-2; 9 nucleotides line up with TRBD1. The germline V gene encodes CDR1 SEHNR and CDR2 FQNEAQ (reference sequence). The V gene end was trimmed by 6 bases and the J gene end by 5 bases; junction bases not matched to a gene: 13. The CDR3 covers 16 residues. Here the CDR3 reads CASRRDRDPFLYGYTF. In nucleotides, the CDR3 is TGTGCCAGCAGACGGGACAGGGACCCTTTCCTTTATGGCTACACCTTC.

CDR3 DNA: TGTGCCAGCAGCCTTTGGACTAGCGGGGGGGTGTACAATGAGCAGTTCTTC. It codes for CASSLWTSGGVYNEQFF. The J gene is TRBJ2-1, the V gene TRBV4-2; the match to TRBD2 covers 15 bases. Germline CDR1 and CDR2: LGHNA and YNFKEQ. The CDR3 has 17 amino acids. V dropped 4 bases and J dropped 4; count of bases not matched to a gene: 5.

The V call is TRBV6-1, the J call TRBJ2-7, with TRBD2 identical over 8 bases. This CDR3 spans 15 amino acids. J gave up 5 bases and V 3 bases, and 9 bases lay outside the gene matches. Germline V gene data show CDR1 as MNHNS and CDR2 as SASEGT. As DNA, the CDR3 is TGTGCCAGCAGTGAGCCCCAGCGGGGGAGGGACGAGCAGTACGTC. Protein sequence: CASSEPQRGRDEQYV.

The rearrangement joins TRBV12-5 to TRBJ2-3, with TRBD1 as a possible D gene (6 bases). The CDR3 contains 13 residues. Germline V gene lookup returns CDR1 LGHNT and CDR2 FRNRAP. V gave up 9 bases and J gave up 8 bases, with 18 bases separating them. The CDR3 protein is CASATDTQGTQYF. The DNA of the CDR3 is TGTGCTAGCGCGACCGACACACAGGGTACGCAGTATTTT.

The rearrangement joins TRBV6-1 to TRBJ1-1, with 12 positions matching TRBD1. The CDR3 sequence is 15 residues long. Looked up from germline, CDR1 is MNHNS and CDR2 is SASEGT. V was clipped by 7 bases and J by 1 base; unmatched bases: 4. This chain's CDR3 is CASIPGQGANTEAFF. The DNA of the CDR3 is TGTGCCAGCATTCCGGGACAGGGGGCGAACACTGAAGCTTTCTTT.

The chain couples TRBV2 to TRBJ2-3; D may be TRBD2 (6 bases). The CDR3 runs to 14 residues. V lost 8 bases and J lost 3, with 15 bases in between. CDR1 and CDR2 from the germline V gene are SNHLY and FYNNEI. The CDR3 here is CASFELARTDTQYF. The DNA of the CDR3 is TGTGCCAGCTTCGAACTAGCTAGGACAGATACGCAGTATTTT.

This chain uses TRBV28 with TRBJ2-7; D unresolved. V was shortened by 6 bases and J by 7 bases, with 13 bases between the two germline ends. Germline CDR1 reads MDHEN; CDR2 reads SYDVKM. The CDR3 spans 12 residues. The CDR3 here is CASSPEALEQYF. The CDR3 DNA is TGTGCCAGCAGCCCTGAAGCTCTTGAGCAGTACTTC.

The chain joins TRBV5-1 to TRBJ1-2; D perhaps matches TRBD1 (5 bases). The CDR3 contains 14 residues. Germline V gene sequence: CDR1 SGHRS, CDR2 YFSETQ. V lost 4 bases and J 5 bases, leaving 15 bases between the germline ends. The CDR3 reads CASSPLGGTYGYTF. In nucleotides, the CDR3 is TGCGCCAGCAGCCCCTTGGGGGGTACGTATGGCTACACCTTC.

The rearrangement links TRBV5-1 to TRBJ2-1; D is perhaps TRBD1 (7 bases). V was trimmed by 2 bases and J by 4 bases, leaving 13 bases between them. Germline V gene data show CDR1 as SGHRS and CDR2 as YFSETQ. The CDR3 has 15 amino acids. The CDR3 sequence: CASSFRGDSYNEQFF. In DNA, the CDR3 is TGCGCCAGCAGCTTCAGGGGGGATTCATACAATGAGCAGTTCTTC.

This chain uses TRBV2 with TRBJ1-2, with 8 bases aligning to TRBD1. V shed 0 bases, J shed 8 bases, and the junction held 11 bases outside the gene matches. There are 16 residues in the CDR3. Germline V lookup: CDR1 SNHLY, CDR2 FYNNEI. The CDR3 loop reads CASSEALRDRSEGYTF. Here the CDR3 DNA reads TGTGCCAGCAGTGAAGCGCTTCGGGACAGGTCGGAAGGCTACACCTTC.

CDR3 sequence reads: CASSPGGQGETQYF. CDR3 nucleotides: TGCGCCAGCAGCCCCGGAGGGCAGGGAGAGACCCAGTACTTC. This chain connects TRBV5-1 to TRBJ2-5; TRBD2 might be the D (6 bases). This CDR3 region has 14 residues. Trimming shortened V by 4 bases and J by 4 bases, and 14 bases separated the two germline ends. CDR1 is SGHRS and CDR2 is YFSETQ in the germline V gene.